These T cell receptor beta chains were read from a single sample in a study of cytomegalovirus exposure and HLA in healthy donors. Repertoires were generated with immunoSEQ multiplex PCR, while TCRdb's copy carries only in-frame clones and drops some. Of 220,000 or so clones listed, approximately 83% are singletons. Material for sequencing was PBMCs. The receptors were sampled from a woman aged 30 to 39 in good health and CMV-seropositive. The CDR3 runs from the conserved cysteine through the conserved F or W. D genes are given only for firm matches. Expanded clones get a size class; other rows say once, few or many, or leave the size out.

J	D	V	size	DNA	CDR3
TRBJ1-1	-	TRBV27	-	TGTGCCAGCAGTTTAGGGGGCTGGACTGAAGCTTTCTTT	CASSLGGWTEAFF
TRBJ2-2	-	TRBV30	-	TGTGCCTGGAGTCCGGGCAACCCGAACACCGGGGAGCTGTTTTTT	CAWSPGNPNTGELFF
TRBJ2-5	TRBD2	TRBV10-3	-	TGTGCCATCAGTGACTCTGGACTAGCCCCCAAGGTGCGGACCCAGTACTTC	CAISDSGLAPKVRTQYF
TRBJ2-7	-	TRBV4-1	-	TGCGCCAGCAGTCGCGGCCCGACCACCTACGAGCAGTACTTC	CASSRGPTTYEQYF
TRBJ1-5	-	TRBV29-1	-	TGCAGCGTTCTAACAGGGATTAGCAATCAGCCCCAGCATTTT	CSVLTGISNQPQHF
TRBJ1-5	TRBD1	TRBV7-9	-	TGTGCCAGCAGCTTGGAAGGGGGCAGCCAGCCCCAGCATTTT	CASSLEGGSQPQHF
TRBJ1-1	-	TRBV30	-	TGTGCCTGGAGACCCCCCCGAGGGAGGGGGAACACTGAAGCTTTCTTT	CAWRPPRGRGNTEAFF
TRBJ2-5	TRBD1	TRBV4-1	-	TGCGCCAGCAGCCCCTTGGGACAGGACAGGGAGACCCAGTACTTC	CASSPLGQDRETQYF
TRBJ2-3	TRBD2	TRBV30	-	TGTGCCTGTTTTAGCGGGAGAGGCACAGATACGCAGTATTTT	CACFSGRGTDTQYF
TRBJ1-1	-	TRBV29-1	-	TGCAGCGTTGTCTTTTGGCGGACTGATAAGAACACTGAAGCTTTCTTT	CSVVFWRTDKNTEAFF
TRBJ1-1	TRBD1	TRBV6-6	few	TGTGCCAGCAGTCAGACAGGGAGCACTGAAGCTTTCTTT	CASSQTGSTEAFF
TRBJ2-7	TRBD1	TRBV5-1	-	TGCGCCAGCAGACTCGACAGGGACGAGCAGTACTTC	CASRLDRDEQYF
TRBJ2-3	TRBD2	TRBV5-1	-	TGCGCCAGCAGCTTCATTAGCGGGAGTACAGATACGCAGTATTTT	CASSFISGSTDTQYF
TRBJ2-2	-	TRBV7-6	-	TGTGCCAGCAGCTTATATCTGCACGGGGAGCTGTTTTTT	CASSLYLHGELFF
TRBJ2-2	TRBD2	TRBV7-9	-	TGTGCCAGCAGCTTAGACGGCGGGAGAGGCACCGGGGAGCTGTTTTTT	CASSLDGGRGTGELFF
TRBJ1-2	-	TRBV7-8	-	TGTGCCAGCAGCTTAGCGGGGGGCCACTATGGCTACACCTTC	CASSLAGGHYGYTF
TRBJ1-1	-	TRBV11-1	-	TGTGCCAGCAGCTTATCCAGGTTGAACACTGAAGCTTTCTTT	CASSLSRLNTEAFF